A single sample is the source of the 27 T cell receptor beta chains below, sequenced in a study of cytomegalovirus exposure and HLA in healthy donors. Amplification used 60 Vbeta primers and 13 Jbeta primers. This table comes from immunoSEQ multiplex PCR, and its TCRdb copy is limited to in-frame clones, with some not included. The profile covers hundreds of thousands of clones, with just over 75% appearing a single time and 0.63% taken by the ten largest. Sample: PBMCs. These receptors were collected from a man aged 18 to 35 in good health and CMV-seronegative.

The chain has TRBV2 and TRBJ2-1, with 10 bases fitting TRBD1. CDR1 SNHLY and CDR2 FYNNEI come from the germline V gene. The length of the CDR3 is 15 residues. V shed 3 bases and J 7 bases; nucleotides not matched to a gene: 6. In nucleotides, the CDR3 is TGTGCCAGCAGTGAGTGGACAGGGGGTAGGAATGAGCAGTTCTTC. Residues: CASSEWTGGRNEQFF.

This clone was seen a few times. The chain uses TRBV30 and TRBJ1-5, with 10 nucleotides matching TRBD1. The CDR3 covers 14 residues. Losses at the gene ends were 4 bases for V and 4 bases for J; bases not matched to a gene: 4. Germline values: CDR1 GTSNPN, CDR2 SVGIG (reference sequence). The CDR3 here is CAWTRTGGNQPQHF. Written as DNA, the CDR3 is TGTGCCTGGACTAGGACAGGGGGAAATCAGCCCCAGCATTTT.

The chain employs TRBV5-1 and TRBJ1-1; 7 bases are shared with TRBD1. The length of the CDR3 is 17 residues. Germline assignment: CDR1 SGHRS and CDR2 YFSETQ. The trim removed 2 bases at V and 1 base at J, leaving 11 bases unmatched. The CDR3 bases are TGCGCCAGCAGCTTAGTCCCGCAGGGGGGTCCGAACACTGAAGCTTTCTTT. It yields the protein CASSLVPQGGPNTEAFF.

V usage is TRBV11-1 and J usage is TRBJ2-1, with TRBD2 matching 11 bases. Germline CDR1 is SGHAT and CDR2 is FQDESV (reference sequence). There are 15 residues in the CDR3. With V trimmed by 7 bases and J by 5 bases, 7 bases remained unmatched. The CDR3 reads CASTPTSGDNNEQFF. The DNA of the CDR3 is TGTGCCAGCACCCCGACTAGCGGGGATAACAATGAGCAGTTCTTC.

The rearrangement links TRBV19 to TRBJ2-1; 9 bases fit TRBD2. Germline assignment: CDR1 LNHDA and CDR2 SQIVND (reference sequence). This CDR3 region has 18 residues. V shed 5 bases and J 0 bases; nucleotides not matched to a gene: 11. DNA for the CDR3: TGTGCCAGTAGTGGCCTAGCGGGACTTAGTAGCTCCTACAATGAGCAGTTCTTC. It specifies CASSGLAGLSSSYNEQFF.

This clone was observed once. The chain couples TRBV18 to TRBJ1-1; tentatively, D is TRBD1 (5 bases). V lost 0 bases, J lost 4 bases, and 18 bases lay in between. The germline V gene has CDR1 KGHSH and CDR2 LQKENI. The length of the CDR3 is 17 residues. The CDR3 here is CASSPPGRAGGGTEAFF. CDR3 coding DNA: TGTGCCAGCTCACCACCTGGCCGGGCTGGGGGAGGCACTGAAGCTTTCTTT.

This clone showed up just once. The gene calls are TRBV19 and TRBJ2-3, with 10 bases identical to TRBD1. Germline-derived CDR1 and CDR2 are LNHDA and SQIVND (reference sequence). J gave up 6 bases and V 7 bases, and 10 bases lay outside the gene matches. The CDR3 spans 15 residues. The CDR3 sequence is CASTETGQGWDTQYF. CDR3 DNA sequence: TGTGCCAGTACTGAAACGGGACAGGGGTGGGATACGCAGTATTTT.

DNA for the CDR3: TGTGCCAGCAGGGATCGACAGGGAAATCAGCCCCAGCATTTT. Translated, it gives CASRDRQGNQPQHF. The rearrangement joins TRBV6-6 to TRBJ1-5; TRBD1 aligns across 7 bases. Losses at the gene ends were 6 bases for V and 4 bases for J; bases not matched to a gene: 6. The germline CDR1 and CDR2 sequences are MNHNY and SVGAGI (reference sequence). The CDR3 runs to 14 residues.

CDR3 coding DNA: TGCGCCAGCAGTGAGTCCGACAGGACCTACGAGCAGTACTTC. Its protein is CASSESDRTYEQYF. The gene calls are TRBV10-1 and TRBJ2-7; tentatively, D is TRBD1 (6 bases). The length of the CDR3 is 14 residues. Germline assignment: CDR1 WNHNN and CDR2 SYGVQD (reference sequence). Trimming left V 0 bases short and J 2 bases short, with 8 bases between.

The chain combines TRBV6-5 with TRBJ1-6, with D unresolved. Trimming removed 10 bases from V and 7 bases from J, with 20 bases in between. The CDR3 runs to 15 residues. Germline V lookup: CDR1 MNHEY, CDR2 SVGAGI. CDR3 bases: TGTGCCATCGGGCGCGGAGCGGGAGGGAATTCACCCCTCCACTTT. Protein product: CAIGRGAGGNSPLHF.

The rearrangement uses TRBV27 and TRBJ2-1, with D possibly matching TRBD2 (7 bases). V lost 4 bases and J 3 bases, leaving 16 bases between the germline ends. This CDR3 has 16 residues. In germline, CDR1 is MNHEY, CDR2 SMNVEV (reference sequence). The CDR3 nucleotides read TGTGCCAGCAGTTATTGGGGGAGGGGGGACTACAATGAGCAGTTCTTC. Amino acid sequence: CASSYWGRGDYNEQFF.

The CDR3 DNA is TGTGCCAGTAGTCCTAGCGGGAGCACAGATACGCAGTATTTT. Translated, it gives CASSPSGSTDTQYF. V is TRBV19 and J is TRBJ2-3, with TRBD2 matching over 8 bases. Per germline, CDR1 LNHDA and CDR2 SQIVND (reference sequence). V trimming: 5 bases; J trimming: 0 bases; junction bases outside the gene matches: 1. The CDR3 has 14 residues.

V usage is TRBV27 and J usage is TRBJ2-3, with 9 bases matching TRBD2. The CDR3 is 17 amino acids. Trimming took 0 bases from V and 3 from J; bases not matched to a gene: 7. Germline CDR1 MNHEY, CDR2 SMNVEV (reference sequence). This chain's CDR3 is CASSLSLETSGTDTQYF. The DNA for the CDR3 is TGTGCCAGCAGTTTATCCCTTGAGACTAGCGGTACAGATACGCAGTATTTT.

This clone has a handful of counts. The rearrangement uses TRBV30 and TRBJ1-1; D is unclear. Germline V gene sequence: CDR1 GTSNPN, CDR2 SVGIG (reference sequence). V lost 4 bases and J lost 1, with 10 bases in between. This CDR3 is 13 amino acids long. The CDR3 sequence: CAWTQRGNTEAFF. The DNA of the CDR3 is TGTGCCTGGACCCAACGGGGGAACACTGAAGCTTTCTTT. The entire variable domain, with the rest obtained from reference TRBV30 and TRBJ1-1, is as follows: SQTIHQWPATLVQPVGSPLSLECTVEGTSNPNLYWYRQAAGRGLQLLFYSVGIGQISSEVPQNLSASRPQDRQFILSSKKLLLSDSGFYLCAWTQRGNTEAFFGQGTRLTVV.

This sequence joins TRBV5-6 and TRBJ1-1; no clear D. The CDR3 length is 14 residues. Trimming removed 0 bases from V and 5 bases from J, with 11 bases in between. Germline CDR1 reads SGHDT; CDR2 reads YYEEEE. CDR3 in DNA: TGTGCCAGCAGCTTGGGAGGCGGAAGGACTGAAGCTTTCTTT. It is translated as CASSLGGGRTEAFF.

The chain links TRBV30 to TRBJ2-3, with D hard to call. The CDR3 is made up of 10 amino acids. Trimming took off 2 bases at V and 5 bases at J, with 2 bases between the two ends. Germline CDR1 GTSNPN, CDR2 SVGIG (reference sequence). The CDR3, as DNA: TGTGCCTGGAGTCTAGATACGCAGTATTTT. It encodes CAWSLDTQYF.

The DNA of the CDR3 is TGTGCCAGCAGCTTGACAGTGGCAGAGACCCAGTACTTC. Translated: CASSLTVAETQYF. The J gene is TRBJ2-5, the V gene TRBV7-9, with a possible D match to TRBD1 (5 bases). The CDR3 is 13 residues long. Germline V lookup: CDR1 SEHNR, CDR2 FQNEAQ (reference sequence). V lost 3 bases and J 4 bases, leaving 9 bases between the germline ends.

This clone was recorded once. The V and J genes are TRBV7-3 and TRBJ2-3; 8 bases match TRBD1. There are 15 residues in the CDR3. Trimming took 4 bases from V and 1 from J; bases not matched to a gene: 4. Germline V lookup: CDR1 SGHTA, CDR2 FQGTGA. The CDR3 reads CASSSGGQGTDTQYF. CDR3 bases: TGTGCCAGCAGCTCCGGGGGACAGGGCACAGATACGCAGTATTTT.

The rearrangement links TRBV5-4 to TRBJ1-2, with TRBD1 matching 10 bases. The CDR3 covers 14 residues. Germline CDR1 reads SGHNT; CDR2 reads YYREEE (reference sequence). Trimming removed 4 bases from V and 2 bases from J; junction bases left unmatched: 2. CDR3 region: CASSLGQGNYGYTF. CDR3 coding DNA: TGTGCCAGCAGCCTGGGACAGGGGAACTATGGCTACACCTTC.

The chain is built from TRBV5-1 and TRBJ2-3; D is possibly TRBD2 (6 bases). The CDR3 covers 17 residues. The V end lost 4 bases, the J end lost 3 bases, and 21 bases lay between the germline ends. CDR1 is SGHRS, CDR2 YFSETQ, per germline. CDR3 residues: CASSLRRWLATTDTQYF. The CDR3 nucleotides read TGCGCCAGCAGCCTTAGGAGATGGCTAGCGACGACAGATACGCAGTATTTT.

The J gene is TRBJ1-5, the V gene TRBV2, with no clear D. The CDR3 length is 15 residues. From germline, CDR1 is SNHLY and CDR2 FYNNEI. Trimming removed 4 bases from V and 2 bases from J, with 12 bases in between. The CDR3 spells CASSVGSWGNQPQHF. In DNA form, the CDR3 reads TGTGCCAGCAGTGTTGGGAGTTGGGGCAATCAGCCCCAGCATTTT.

This clone was detected a few times. J is TRBJ1-2 and V is TRBV28, with D maybe TRBD1 (5 bases). The CDR3 spans 13 residues. Germline V CDR1 and CDR2: MDHEN, SYDVKM. The V gene lost 7 bases and the J gene lost 7 bases, with 16 bases spanning the gap. The CDR3 loop reads CASTGGGRPGYTF. CDR3 coding DNA: TGTGCCAGCACGGGGGGAGGGAGACCTGGCTACACCTTC.

The chain uses TRBV30 and TRBJ2-7, with no clear D. V was clipped by 5 bases and J by 0 bases, with 8 bases between them. The germline V gene encodes CDR1 GTSNPN and CDR2 SVGIG (reference sequence). CDR3 length: 12 residues. CDR3 DNA: TGTGCCTGGGGTGGCAGCTCCTACGAGCAGTACTTC. Protein product: CAWGGSSYEQYF.

A few counts support this clone. The V call is TRBV10-2, the J call TRBJ2-7; D gene unclear. The V and J ends lost 4 bases and 3 bases respectively, with 7 bases between them. CDR1 WSHSY and CDR2 SAAADI come from the germline V gene. CDR3 length: 12 residues. The CDR3 loop is CASSVLGYEQYF. The CDR3 nucleotides are TGCGCCAGCAGTGTTCTAGGCTACGAGCAGTACTTC.

The chain is built from TRBV9 and TRBJ2-7; TRBD2 aligns across 12 bases. The length of the CDR3 is 15 residues. J lost 4 bases, V lost 0 bases, and 2 bases had no gene match. From germline, CDR1 is SGDLS and CDR2 YYNGEE. This CDR3 is CASSVAGTSGYEQYF. The CDR3 DNA reads TGTGCCAGCAGCGTAGCCGGGACTAGCGGGTACGAGCAGTACTTC.

V is TRBV28 and J is TRBJ2-7, with TRBD2 identical over 8 bases. CDR1 is MDHEN, CDR2 SYDVKM, per germline. The ends lost 5 bases at V and 4 bases at J; junction bases unmatched: 10. This CDR3 is 15 amino acids long. This CDR3 is CASSGGPSGWYEQYF. In DNA form, the CDR3 reads TGTGCCAGCAGTGGGGGCCCTAGCGGGTGGTACGAGCAGTACTTC. Full variable domain (rest looked up from reference TRBV28 and TRBJ2-7): DVKVTQSSRYLVKRTGEKVFLECVQDMDHENMFWYRQDPGLGLRLIYFSYDVKMKEKGDIPEGYSVSREKKERFSLILESASTNQTSMYLCASSGGPSGWYEQYFGPGTRLTVT.

A single count supports this clone. The sample holds other DNA sequences that translate to the same CDR3. The gene calls are TRBV2 and TRBJ1-5; weak D call: TRBD1 (5 bases). Looked up from germline, CDR1 is SNHLY and CDR2 is FYNNEI. CDR3 length: 14 amino acids. V gave up 5 bases and J gave up 6 bases, with 14 bases separating them. The CDR3 nucleotides read TGTGCCAGCAGTCCGGGGGGAAGGGGTCAGCCCCAGCATTTT. Amino acids: CASSPGGRGQPQHF.